This T cell receptor beta chain was identified during a study of blood T cell repertoires in COVID-19. Method: immunoSEQ multiplex PCR; TCRdb's copy keeps in-frame clones and lacks some. Of around 280,000 clones listed, about 89% are singletons. This clone was found once. Germline assignment: CDR1 SGHTA and CDR2 FQGNSA. The length of the CDR3 is 17 residues. The J segment lost 8 bases and the V segment lost 4 bases, leaving 15 bases of the junction unmatched. This TCR came from a woman between 40 and 55 years old who had recovered from COVID-19. This sequence joins TRBV7-2 and TRBJ2-1, with 9 bases fitting TRBD2. Sequencing was carried out using PBMCs or T cells enriched from blood (not recorded which). CDR3 amino acids: CASSSTLLSGRRDEQFF. The CDR3, as DNA: TGTGCCAGCAGCTCAACCCTCCTTAGCGGGAGAAGGGATGAGCAGTTCTTC.